The text below deals with one T cell receptor (beta chain). Its target is unknown. It was cDNA, reverse transcribed from extracted RNA, that served as the sequencing template. TCRdb's copy holds only in-frame clones and misses some; the assay was immunoSEQ multiplex PCR. This table holds 93,000 or so clones, more than 75% found once. This CDR3 spans 15 amino acids. Losses at the gene ends were 6 bases for V and 8 bases for J; bases not matched to a gene: 10. The germline V gene has CDR1 SNHLY and CDR2 FYNNEI. As for treatment: oral pan-JAK inhibitor, 5-10 mg twice daily. The data belong to a study of CD8+ T cells in alopecia areata. Study-level findings and limits: In lesional scalp, particularly from alopecia totalis/universalis, clonality was higher than in normal scalp.

The sample consisted of CD8+ T cells sorted from blood, taken at approximately week 30, from a patient treated with tofacitinib. The V gene is TRBV2, the J gene TRBJ2-1; the match to TRBD1 covers 10 bases. The receptor was derived from a human donor with alopecia areata. The CDR3 protein is CASRETRTGGHEQFF. DNA of the CDR3: TGTGCCAGCAGGGAGACCCGGACAGGGGGTCATGAGCAGTTCTTC.